This T cell receptor (beta chain) was sequenced during a study of Graves' ophthalmopathy and Graves' hyperthyroidism. Findings and limits, study-wide: Ophthalmopathy progression predictions by the model showed 72% to 80% specificity and approximately 71% sensitivity. Most thyroid clonotypes expanded beyond 0.001 frequency were also found in blood.

As the template, RNA transcripts were used to amplify TCR beta CDR3 regions. First-round RT-PCR used HTBI primers; second-round multiplex PCR followed. TCRdb re-called the multiplex PCR reads through MiXCR, storing one row per CDR3 protein. This table has some 1.1 million distinct CDR3 sequences, around a third appearing once. This clonotype was counted ten times or more. Its target is not known. The CDR3 runs to 14 residues. J was trimmed by 5 bases and V by 5 bases; bases with no gene match: 7. Germline V gene sequence: CDR1 SGHTA, CDR2 FQGNSA. The sequence was obtained from an adult man with Graves' hyperthyroidism. The sequenced sample consisted of peripheral blood or thyroid tissue (not recorded which). The V and J genes are TRBV7-2 and TRBJ1-2; 8 bases agree with TRBD1. CDR3 amino acids: CASSQTRQGYGYTF. CDR3 bases: TGTGCCAGCAGCCAAACGAGACAGGGGTATGGCTACACCTTC.